The following is a T cell receptor (beta chain) sequence with its context. This clonotype was seen repeatedly, ten times or more. Its antigen remains undetermined. No base quality information exists; no much larger clone differs at one position. The library was made by PCR. The instrument was an Illumina HiSeq 2500. Molecular barcoding was employed in the preparation of TCR libraries, with unique molecular identifiers being used to normalize TCRbeta repertoire quantification. The public sequencing data were trimmed at Q25 with fastp and processed into clonotypes with MiXCR by TCRdb, which kept only in-frame beta chains. Entries that share a CDR3 protein sequence are merged under the most common genes and DNA. A total of approximately 490,000 distinct CDR3 sequences appear in this sample, about 10% of them only once. Around 2.2% of the sample is taken by the ten largest. Sample treatment or condition, as interpreted from the label and publication: allogeneic hematopoietic cell transplantation with graft depleted of TCRalphabeta T cells and CD19 B cells. The transplant recipients were children given TCRalphabeta/CD19-depleted allogeneic hematopoietic cell grafts.

This record belongs to a study of T-cell reconstitution after alpha-beta-depleted transplantation in children (dated by TCRdb to 2016 to 2018). Regarding the research as a whole: The study quantitatively tracked T-cell immune reconstitution after TCRalphabeta/CD19-depleted allogeneic hematopoietic cell transplantation in children using TCR repertoire profiling. Points the paper makes about the study in general: The high TCRbeta diversity at day 60 in some patients was ascribed to recipient T cells and intrathymic progenitors that had survived conditioning. Over subsequent months, a decline in hyperexpanded clone frequencies was noted, and after one year, T-cell counts and TCRbeta diversity were mostly ascribed to newly produced T cells. About two months after transplant, the apparently early recovery of alphabetaT-cell counts reportedly depended on just several hundred clones that had expanded rapidly and came from non-depleted graft cells.

This receptor was taken from a child aged 2 to 15 with inherited bone marrow failure, due to receive a stem cell transplant. The material sequenced was PBMCs, taken before TCRalphabeta/CD19-depleted stem cell transplant.

The nucleotides are TGTGCCAGCTCACCCGGGCCAGTTTCCGACACTGAAGCTTTCTTT. It encodes CASSPGPVSDTEAFF. The chain is assembled from TRBV18 and TRBJ1-1; the D gene identity is not certain. According to the germline V gene, CDR1 reads KGHSH and CDR2 reads LQKENI. The CDR3 runs 15 amino acids, cysteine and phenylalanine included. Only the CDR3 portion is preserved as DNA: 45 bases, with reading frame beginning at the first base. Relative to germline, V is 3 bases shorter and J is 3 bases shorter, with 14 bases between their ends.